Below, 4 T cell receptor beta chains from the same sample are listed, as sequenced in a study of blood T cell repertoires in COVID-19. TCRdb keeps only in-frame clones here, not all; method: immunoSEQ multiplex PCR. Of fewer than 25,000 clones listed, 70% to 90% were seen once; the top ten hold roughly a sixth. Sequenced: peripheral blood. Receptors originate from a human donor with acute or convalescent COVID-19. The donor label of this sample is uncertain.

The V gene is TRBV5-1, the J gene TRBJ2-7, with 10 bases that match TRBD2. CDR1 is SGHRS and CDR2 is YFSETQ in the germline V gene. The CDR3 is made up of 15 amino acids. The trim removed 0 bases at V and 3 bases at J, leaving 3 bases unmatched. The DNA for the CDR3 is TGCGCCAGCAGCTTGGGAACTAGCGGGGTCTACGAGCAGTACTTC. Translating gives CASSLGTSGVYEQYF.

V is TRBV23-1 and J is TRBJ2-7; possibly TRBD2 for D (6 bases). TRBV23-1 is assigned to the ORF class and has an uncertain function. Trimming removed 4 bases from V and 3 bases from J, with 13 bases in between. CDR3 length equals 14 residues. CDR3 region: CASSRPSAHYEQYF. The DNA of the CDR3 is TGCGCCAGCAGTCGCCCTAGCGCCCACTACGAGCAGTACTTC.

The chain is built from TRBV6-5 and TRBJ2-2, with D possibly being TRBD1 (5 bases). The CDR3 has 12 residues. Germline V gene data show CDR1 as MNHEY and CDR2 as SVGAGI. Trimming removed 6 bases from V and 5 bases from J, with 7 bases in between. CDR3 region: CASSRETGELFF. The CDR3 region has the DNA TGTGCCAGCAGCAGGGAAACCGGGGAGCTGTTTTTT.

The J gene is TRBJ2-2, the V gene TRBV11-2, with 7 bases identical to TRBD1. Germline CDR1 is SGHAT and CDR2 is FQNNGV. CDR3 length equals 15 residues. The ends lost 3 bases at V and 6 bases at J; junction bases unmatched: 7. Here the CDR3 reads CASSFLTGKAGELFF. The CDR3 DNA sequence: TGTGCCAGCAGCTTTCTGACAGGGAAGGCCGGGGAGCTGTTTTTT.